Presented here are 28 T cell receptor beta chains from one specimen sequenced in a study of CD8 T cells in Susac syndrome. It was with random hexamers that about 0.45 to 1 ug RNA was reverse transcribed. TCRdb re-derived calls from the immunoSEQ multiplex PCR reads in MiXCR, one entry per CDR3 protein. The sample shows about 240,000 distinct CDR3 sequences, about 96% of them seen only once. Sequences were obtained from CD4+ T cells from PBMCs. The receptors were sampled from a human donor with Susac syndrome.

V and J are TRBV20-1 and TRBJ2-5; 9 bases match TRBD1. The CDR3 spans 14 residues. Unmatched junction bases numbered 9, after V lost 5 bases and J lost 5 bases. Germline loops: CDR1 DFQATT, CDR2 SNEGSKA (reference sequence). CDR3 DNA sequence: TGCAGTGCTGAACAGGGGGCCTCGTCCGAGACCCAGTACTTC. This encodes CSAEQGASSETQYF.

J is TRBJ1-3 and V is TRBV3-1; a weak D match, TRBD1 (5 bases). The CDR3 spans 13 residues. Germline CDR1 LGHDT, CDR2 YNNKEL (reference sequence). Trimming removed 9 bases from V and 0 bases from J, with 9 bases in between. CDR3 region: CASRTSSGNTIYF. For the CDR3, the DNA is TGTGCCAGTAGGACAAGCTCTGGAAACACCATATATTTT.

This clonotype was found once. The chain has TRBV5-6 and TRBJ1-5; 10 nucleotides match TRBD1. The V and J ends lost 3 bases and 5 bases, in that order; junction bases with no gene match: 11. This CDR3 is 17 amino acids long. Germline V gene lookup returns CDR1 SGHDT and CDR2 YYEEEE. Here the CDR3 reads CASSCTMCGTGDQPQHF. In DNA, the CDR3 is TGTGCCAGCAGCTGTACAATGTGTGGGACAGGGGATCAGCCCCAGCATTTT.

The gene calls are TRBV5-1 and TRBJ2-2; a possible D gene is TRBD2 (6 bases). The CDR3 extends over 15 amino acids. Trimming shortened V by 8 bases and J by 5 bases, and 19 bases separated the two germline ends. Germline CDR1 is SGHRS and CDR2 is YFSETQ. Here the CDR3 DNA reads TGCGCCAGTCAAGTAGGCGGGACTTGGACCGGGGAGCTGTTTTTT. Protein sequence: CASQVGGTWTGELFF.

The CDR3 region is CASSSAGGGAYEQYF. The CDR3 region has the DNA TGTGCCAGCAGTTCGGCCGGGGGGGGCGCCTACGAGCAGTACTTC. J is TRBJ2-7 and V is TRBV28, with 8 positions matching TRBD2. CDR1 and CDR2 (germline): MDHEN, SYDVKM. The junction had 7 bases not matched to a gene; V was cut back by 4 bases and J by 2 bases. The length of the CDR3 is 15 residues.

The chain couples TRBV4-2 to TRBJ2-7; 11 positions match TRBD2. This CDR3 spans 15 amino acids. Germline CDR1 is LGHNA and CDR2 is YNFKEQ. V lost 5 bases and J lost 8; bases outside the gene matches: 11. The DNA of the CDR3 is TGTGCCAGCAGCGCCCCCCTAGCGGGAGGTATCCAGCAGTACTTC. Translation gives CASSAPLAGGIQQYF.

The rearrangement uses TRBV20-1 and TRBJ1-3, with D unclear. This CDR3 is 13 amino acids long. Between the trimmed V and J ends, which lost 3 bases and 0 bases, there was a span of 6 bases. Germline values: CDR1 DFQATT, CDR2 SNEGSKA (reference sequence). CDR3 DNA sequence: TGCAGTGCTAGTGAGGACTCTGGAAACACCATATATTTT. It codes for CSASEDSGNTIYF.

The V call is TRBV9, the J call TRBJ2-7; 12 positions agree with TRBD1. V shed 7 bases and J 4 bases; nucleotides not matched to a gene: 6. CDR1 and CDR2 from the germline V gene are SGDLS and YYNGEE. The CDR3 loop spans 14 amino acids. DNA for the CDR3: TGTGCCAGCGCCACGGGACAGGGGGCATACGAGCAGTACTTC. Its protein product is CASATGQGAYEQYF.

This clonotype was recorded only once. CDR3: CAWSPLGHGYTF. The CDR3, as DNA: TGTGCCTGGAGTCCACTAGGACATGGCTACACCTTC. The rearrangement uses TRBV30 and TRBJ1-2, with D unresolved. V lost 2 bases and J 6 bases, leaving 10 bases between the germline ends. Germline values: CDR1 GTSNPN, CDR2 SVGIG (reference sequence). This CDR3 has 12 residues.

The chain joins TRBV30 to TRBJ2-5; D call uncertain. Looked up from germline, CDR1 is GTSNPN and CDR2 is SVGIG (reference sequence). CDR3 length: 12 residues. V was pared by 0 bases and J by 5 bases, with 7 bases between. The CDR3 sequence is CAWSVRWETQYF. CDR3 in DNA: TGTGCCTGGAGTGTAAGGTGGGAGACCCAGTACTTC.

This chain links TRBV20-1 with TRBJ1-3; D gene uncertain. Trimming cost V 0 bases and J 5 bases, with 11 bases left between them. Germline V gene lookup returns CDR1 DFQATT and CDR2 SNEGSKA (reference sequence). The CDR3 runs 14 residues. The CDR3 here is CSARDPGSRNTIYF. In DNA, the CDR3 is TGCAGTGCTAGAGATCCAGGCAGCCGAAACACCATATATTTT.

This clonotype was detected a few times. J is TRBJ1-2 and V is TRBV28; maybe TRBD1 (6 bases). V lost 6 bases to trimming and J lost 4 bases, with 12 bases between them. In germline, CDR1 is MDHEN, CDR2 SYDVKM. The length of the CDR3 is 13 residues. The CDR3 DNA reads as TGTGCCAGCAGCCACAGGGATAGCTATGGCTACACCTTC. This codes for CASSHRDSYGYTF.

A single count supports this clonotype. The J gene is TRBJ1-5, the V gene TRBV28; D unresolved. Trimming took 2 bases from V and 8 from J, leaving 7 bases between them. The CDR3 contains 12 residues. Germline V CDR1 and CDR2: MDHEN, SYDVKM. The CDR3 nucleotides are TGTGCCAGCAGTTTAGAGATCAAGCCCCAGCATTTT. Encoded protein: CASSLEIKPQHF.

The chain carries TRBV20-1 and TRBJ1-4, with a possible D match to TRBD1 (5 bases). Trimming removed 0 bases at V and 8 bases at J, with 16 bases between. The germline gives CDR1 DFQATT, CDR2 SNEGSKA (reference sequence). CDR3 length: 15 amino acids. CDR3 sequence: CSARDAGQGGEKLFF. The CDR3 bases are TGCAGTGCTAGAGATGCGGGCCAGGGAGGAGAAAAACTGTTTTTT.

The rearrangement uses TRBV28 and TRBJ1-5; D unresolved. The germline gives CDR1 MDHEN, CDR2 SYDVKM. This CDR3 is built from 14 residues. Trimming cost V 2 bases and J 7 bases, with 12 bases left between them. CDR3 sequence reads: CASSLSARRQPQHF. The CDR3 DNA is TGTGCCAGCAGTTTAAGCGCGCGCAGACAGCCCCAGCATTTT.

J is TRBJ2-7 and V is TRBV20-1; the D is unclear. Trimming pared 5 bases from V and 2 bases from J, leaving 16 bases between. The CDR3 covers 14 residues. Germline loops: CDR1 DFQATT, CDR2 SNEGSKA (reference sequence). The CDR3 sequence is CSAPREQSPYEQYF. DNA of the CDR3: TGCAGTGCTCCTCGCGAACAGAGCCCCTACGAGCAGTACTTC.

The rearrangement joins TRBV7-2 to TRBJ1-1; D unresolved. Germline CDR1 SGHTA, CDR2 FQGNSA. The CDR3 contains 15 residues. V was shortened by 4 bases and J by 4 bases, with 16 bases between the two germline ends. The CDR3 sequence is CASSSLPQGATEAFF. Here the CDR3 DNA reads TGTGCCAGCAGCTCCCTCCCACAAGGAGCCACTGAAGCTTTCTTT.

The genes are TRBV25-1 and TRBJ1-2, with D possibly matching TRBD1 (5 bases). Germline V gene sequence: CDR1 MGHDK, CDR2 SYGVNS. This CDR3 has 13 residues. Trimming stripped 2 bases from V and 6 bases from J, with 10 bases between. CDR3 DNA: TGTGCCAGCAGTGAAACCAGGGTAAATGGCTACACCTTC. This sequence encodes CASSETRVNGYTF.

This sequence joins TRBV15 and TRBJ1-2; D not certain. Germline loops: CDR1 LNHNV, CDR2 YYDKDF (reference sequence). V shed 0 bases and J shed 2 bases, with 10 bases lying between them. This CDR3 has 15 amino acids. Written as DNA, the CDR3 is TGTGCCACCAGCAGAGATGTGGGGTCGAACTATGGCTACACCTTC. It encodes CATSRDVGSNYGYTF.

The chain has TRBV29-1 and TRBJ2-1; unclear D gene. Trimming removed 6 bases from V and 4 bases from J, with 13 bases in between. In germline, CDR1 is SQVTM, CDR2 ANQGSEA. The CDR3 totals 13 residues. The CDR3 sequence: CSVSKVPYNEQFF. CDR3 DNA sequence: TGCAGCGTATCCAAGGTACCTTACAATGAGCAGTTCTTC.

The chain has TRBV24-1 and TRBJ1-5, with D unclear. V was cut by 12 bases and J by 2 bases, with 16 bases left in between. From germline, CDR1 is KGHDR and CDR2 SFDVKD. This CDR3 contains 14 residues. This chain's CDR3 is CAPRQRWGNQPQHF. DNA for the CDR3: TGTGCCCCTCGTCAGCGCTGGGGCAATCAGCCCCAGCATTTT.

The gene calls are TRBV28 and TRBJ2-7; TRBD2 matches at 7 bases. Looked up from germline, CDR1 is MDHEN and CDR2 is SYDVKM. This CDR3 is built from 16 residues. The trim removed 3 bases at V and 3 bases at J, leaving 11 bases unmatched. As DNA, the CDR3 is TGTGCCAGCAGTTTTGATTGGGAGGGCCTCGGCTACGAGCAGTACTTC. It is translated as CASSFDWEGLGYEQYF.

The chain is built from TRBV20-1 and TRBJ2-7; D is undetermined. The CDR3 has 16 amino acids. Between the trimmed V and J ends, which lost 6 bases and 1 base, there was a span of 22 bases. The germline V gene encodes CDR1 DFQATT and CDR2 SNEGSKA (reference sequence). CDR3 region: CSARKGLTQISYEQYF. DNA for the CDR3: TGCAGTGCCAGGAAGGGCCTAACACAGATATCCTACGAGCAGTACTTC.

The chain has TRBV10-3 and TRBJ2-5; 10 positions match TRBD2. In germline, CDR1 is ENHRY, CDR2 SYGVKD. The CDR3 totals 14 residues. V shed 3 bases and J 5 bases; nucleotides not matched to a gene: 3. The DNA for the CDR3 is TGTGCCATCAGTGATTCGGGACTAGCGGAGACCCAGTACTTC. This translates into CAISDSGLAETQYF.

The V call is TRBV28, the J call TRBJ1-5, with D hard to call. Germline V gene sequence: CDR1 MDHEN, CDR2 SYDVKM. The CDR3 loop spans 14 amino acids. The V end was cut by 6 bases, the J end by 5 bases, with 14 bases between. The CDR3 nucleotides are TGTGCCAGCAGCCGGGCTCGGCTCGATCAGCCCCAGCATTTT. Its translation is CASSRARLDQPQHF.

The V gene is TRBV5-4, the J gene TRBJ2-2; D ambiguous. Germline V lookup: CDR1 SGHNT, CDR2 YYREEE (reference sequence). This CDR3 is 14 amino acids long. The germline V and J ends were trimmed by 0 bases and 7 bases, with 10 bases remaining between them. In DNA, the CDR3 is TGTGCCAGCAGCTTGGCCGGTCCTAACGGGGAGCTGTTTTTT. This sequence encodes CASSLAGPNGELFF. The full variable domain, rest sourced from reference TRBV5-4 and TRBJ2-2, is ETGVTQSPTHLIKTRGQQVTLRCSSQSGHNTVSWYQQALGQGPQFIFQYYREEENGRGNFPPRFSGLQFPNYSSELNVNALELDDSALYLCASSLAGPNGELFFGEGSRLTVL.

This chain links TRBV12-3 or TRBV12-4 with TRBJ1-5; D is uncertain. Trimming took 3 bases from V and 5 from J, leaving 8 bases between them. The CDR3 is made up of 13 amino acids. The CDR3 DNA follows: TGTGCCAGCAGTTTTCGAAACGATCAGCCCCAGCATTTT. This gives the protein CASSFRNDQPQHF.

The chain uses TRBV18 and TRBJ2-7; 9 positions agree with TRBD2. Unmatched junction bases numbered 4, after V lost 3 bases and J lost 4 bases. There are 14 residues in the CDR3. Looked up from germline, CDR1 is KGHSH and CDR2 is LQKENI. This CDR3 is CASSPREGVYEQYF. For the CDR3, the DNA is TGTGCCAGCTCACCGCGGGAGGGCGTTTACGAGCAGTACTTC.